These 27 T cell receptor beta chains came from one sample sequenced in a study of T cells expressing NK-cell markers. TCRdb reprocessed the 5' RACE reads, with one entry per CDR3 protein and no DNA. The sample totals some 500,000 distinct CDR3 sequences. The specimen sequenced was blood T cells: a sorted CD56 or NKG2C T cell subset, CD4+ or CD8+ T cells, or bulk PBMC T cells (not recorded which). The receptor set was obtained from a woman aged 50 to 60 in good health.

The CDR3 here is CASRAGTSGRAESYNEQFF. The chain carries TRBV7-9 and TRBJ2-1; TCRdb names TRBD2, which stays unverified in the absence of DNA. Germline CDR1 and CDR2: SEHNR and FQNEAQ (reference sequence). This CDR3 comprises 19 residues.

V is TRBV12-3 or TRBV12-4 and J is TRBJ2-4; TCRdb's D gene call, TRBD2, goes unchecked for lack of DNA. The CDR3 sequence is 16 residues long. The CDR3 loop reads CASSLGASGRGNIQYF.

V usage is TRBV29-1 and J usage is TRBJ2-5; TCRdb's D call, TRBD2, is unchecked because there is no DNA. Germline assignment: CDR1 SQVTM and CDR2 ANQGSEA. The CDR3 length is 15 residues. The chain's CDR3 is CSVELGAGERETQYF. Complete variable domain (other parts from reference TRBV29-1 and TRBJ2-5): SAVISQKPSRDICQRGTSLTIQCQVDSQVTMMFWYRQQPGQSLTLIATANQGSEATYESGFVIDKFPISRPNLTFSTLTVSNMSPEDSSIYLCSVELGAGERETQYFGPGTRLLVL.

The chain carries TRBV14 and TRBJ2-3; without DNA, the TCRdb call of TRBD2 cannot be checked. This CDR3 is 16 amino acids long. The germline gives CDR1 SGHDN, CDR2 FVKESK. CDR3 amino acids: CASSRLLAGGGDTQYF.

This chain uses TRBV3-1 with TRBJ2-3; as DNA is missing, the TRBD1 call by TCRdb cannot be tested. Germline V lookup: CDR1 LGHDT, CDR2 YNNKEL (reference sequence). This CDR3 comprises 17 residues. CDR3 protein: CASSQGLGQDSTDTQYF.

J is TRBJ2-2 and V is TRBV9; without DNA, the TCRdb call of TRBD1 cannot be checked. Germline assignment: CDR1 SGDLS and CDR2 YYNGEE. The CDR3 totals 16 residues. CDR3: CASSVGQGVSTGELFF.

The CDR3: CSARDPASYQETQYF. V gene TRBV20-1 combines with J gene TRBJ2-5. This CDR3 comprises 15 residues. In germline, CDR1 is DFQATT, CDR2 SNEGSKA (reference sequence).

The J gene is TRBJ2-1, the V gene TRBV20-1; TCRdb's assignment of TRBD2 cannot be checked, as there is no DNA. Germline CDR1 is DFQATT and CDR2 is SNEGSKA (reference sequence). The CDR3 has 11 residues. CDR3 amino acids: CSAPSVYEQFF.

The gene calls are TRBV3-1 and TRBJ2-1; TCRdb outputs TRBD2, but without DNA this stays unchecked. Germline V gene data show CDR1 as LGHDT and CDR2 as YNNKEL (reference sequence). This CDR3 has 13 amino acids. The CDR3: CASGLAAQTEQFF.

The rearrangement links TRBV30 to TRBJ2-1; the D gene TCRdb calls, TRBD2, cannot be checked with no DNA. Germline V gene lookup returns CDR1 GTSNPN and CDR2 SVGIG (reference sequence). The CDR3 length is 14 residues. CDR3 amino acids: CASSGTSPYNEQFF. The whole variable domain, filled in from reference TRBV30 and TRBJ2-1, reads SQTIHQWPATLVQPVGSPLSLECTVEGTSNPNLYWYRQAAGRGLQLLFYSVGIGQISSEVPQNLSASRPQDRQFILSSKKLLLSDSGFYLCASSGTSPYNEQFFGPGTRLTVL.

V usage is TRBV5-1 and J usage is TRBJ1-3; as DNA is missing, the TRBD1 call by TCRdb cannot be tested. The germline V gene encodes CDR1 SGHRS and CDR2 YFSETQ. The CDR3 covers 14 residues. CDR3 loop: CASTREGGRNTIYF.

The chain is built from TRBV24-1 and TRBJ2-2; TCRdb proposes TRBD1, but this gene call is untestable without DNA. This CDR3 spans 14 amino acids. The V gene's germline CDR1 is KGHDR and CDR2 SFDVKD. CDR3 sequence reads: CATSPEGASGELFF.

The V call is TRBV20-1, the J call TRBJ1-2; the D call of TRBD1 rests on TCRdb alone, since no DNA is present to check it. From germline, CDR1 is DFQATT and CDR2 SNEGSKA (reference sequence). This CDR3 has 14 residues. The CDR3: CSASTGQGAQGYTF.

The genes are TRBV25-1 and TRBJ2-3; the TCRdb D gene call, TRBD2, has no DNA to confirm it. Looked up from germline, CDR1 is MGHDK and CDR2 is SYGVNS. The CDR3 is 15 amino acids. The CDR3 sequence is CASSRDFAVADTQYF.

V usage is TRBV7-2 and J usage is TRBJ2-1; TCRdb's D call of TRBD1 is untestable without DNA. Germline V gene lookup returns CDR1 SGHTA and CDR2 FQGNSA. The CDR3 totals 16 residues. The chain's CDR3 is CASSPRPGVVYNEQFF.

V is TRBV10-3 and J is TRBJ2-1; TCRdb's D gene call, TRBD2, goes unchecked for lack of DNA. The CDR3 loop spans 13 amino acids. The germline gives CDR1 ENHRY, CDR2 SYGVKD. CDR3: CAIRGLAGGPTFF.

V gene TRBV7-3 combines with J gene TRBJ2-1. Germline lookup yields CDR1 SGHTA and CDR2 FQGTGA. This CDR3 contains 13 residues. The CDR3 reads CASSLTQRSEQFF.

This chain connects TRBV20-1 to TRBJ2-4; no DNA is available, so the TRBD2 call from TCRdb remains unchecked. The CDR3 runs to 16 residues. Germline-derived CDR1 and CDR2 are DFQATT and SNEGSKA (reference sequence). Here the CDR3 reads CSARGGTQGAKNIQYF.

The genes are TRBV20-1 and TRBJ2-1; the TRBD2 assignment by TCRdb is unverifiable without DNA. CDR3 length equals 11 residues. Germline loops: CDR1 DFQATT, CDR2 SNEGSKA (reference sequence). CDR3 sequence: CSASSRAAKFF.

CDR3: CASRGWTSGRGEQYF. This chain connects TRBV6-5 to TRBJ2-7; TCRdb designates TRBD2, a call that cannot be tested without DNA. The CDR3 is 15 residues long. Germline V CDR1 and CDR2: MNHEY, SVGAGI.

The rearrangement uses TRBV9 and TRBJ2-2. This CDR3 contains 15 residues. Germline V gene data show CDR1 as SGDLS and CDR2 as YYNGEE. CDR3 amino acids: CASSVGSNGPGELFF. The whole variable domain, filled in from reference TRBV9 and TRBJ2-2, reads DSGVTQTPKHLITATGQRVTLRCSPRSGDLSVYWYQQSLDQGLQFLIQYYNGEERAKGNILERFSAQQFPDLHSELNLSSLELGDSALYFCASSVGSNGPGELFFGEGSRLTVL.

This chain connects TRBV29-1 to TRBJ2-1; TCRdb's D call, TRBD2, is unchecked because there is no DNA. CDR1 is SQVTM, CDR2 ANQGSEA, per germline. CDR3 length equals 14 residues. CDR3: CSVNGSPSYNEQFF.

The chain couples TRBV3-1 to TRBJ1-1. The CDR3 extends over 12 amino acids. The V gene's germline CDR1 is LGHDT and CDR2 YNNKEL (reference sequence). CDR3 sequence: CASSQTPNEAFF.

The chain recombines TRBV29-1 with TRBJ1-2. In germline, CDR1 is SQVTM, CDR2 ANQGSEA. The CDR3 contains 11 residues. The CDR3 loop is CSDGRQEGYTF.

The V gene is TRBV29-1, the J gene TRBJ2-1; TCRdb selects TRBD1, and the lack of DNA leaves this call unchecked. The germline gives CDR1 SQVTM, CDR2 ANQGSEA. The CDR3 runs 13 residues. The CDR3 loop reads CSGGQGVYNEQFF.

CDR3 loop: CSLLTRIGNEQFF. The chain recombines TRBV20-1 with TRBJ2-1; the D call from TCRdb, TRBD2, cannot be confirmed without DNA. The CDR3 is 13 residues long. CDR1 and CDR2 from the germline V gene are DFQATT and SNEGSKA (reference sequence).

The chain links TRBV20-1 to TRBJ2-3; TCRdb's D gene call, TRBD1, goes unchecked for lack of DNA. Per germline, CDR1 DFQATT and CDR2 SNEGSKA (reference sequence). CDR3 size: 15 residues. CDR3 region: CSAPRGGPTTDTQYF.